This T cell receptor beta chain derives from a study of cytomegalovirus exposure and HLA in healthy donors. Study findings and constraints: In a later analysis, donors in an Asian-associated ancestry cluster reportedly had fewer N-insertions in productive TCRs than the cohort mean. The study recorded 160 or so TCR beta chains that were cytomegalovirus-associated.

V was pared by 4 bases and J by 8 bases, with 7 bases of the junction left unmatched. Per the germline V gene, CDR1 is SGHRS and CDR2 is YFSETQ. This CDR3 has 14 amino acids. Researchers ran the PCR with 60 Vbeta and 13 Jbeta primers. Data came from immunoSEQ multiplex PCR; TCRdb stores just in-frame clones and leaves some out. The table lists just over 150,000 clones, 60% to 85% of them singletons. About this clone: The antigen remains unidentified.

The rearrangement uses TRBV5-1 and TRBJ2-1, with TRBD1 identical over 9 bases. The specimen sequenced was PBMCs. The sequence was obtained from a woman in her 40s in good health and CMV-seronegative. Written as DNA, the CDR3 is TGCGCCAGCAGCAGGGGACAGGGTTTGGATGAGCAGTTCTTC. Translated, it gives CASSRGQGLDEQFF.